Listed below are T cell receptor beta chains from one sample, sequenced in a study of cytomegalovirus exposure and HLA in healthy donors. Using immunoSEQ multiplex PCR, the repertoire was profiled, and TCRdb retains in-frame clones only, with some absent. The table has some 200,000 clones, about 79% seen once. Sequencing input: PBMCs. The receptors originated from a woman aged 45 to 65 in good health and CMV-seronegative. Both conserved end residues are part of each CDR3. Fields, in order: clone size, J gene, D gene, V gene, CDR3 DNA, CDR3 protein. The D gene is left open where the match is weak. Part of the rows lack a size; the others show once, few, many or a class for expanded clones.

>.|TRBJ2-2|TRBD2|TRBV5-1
TGCGCCAGCAGCTTGGCCGGGGGGACGCCTTCCGGGGAGCTGTTTTTT
CASSLAGGTPSGELFF
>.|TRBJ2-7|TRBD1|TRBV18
TGTGCCAGCTCACCCTCCCGGGACAGGGACTACGAGCAGTACTTC
CASSPSRDRDYEQYF
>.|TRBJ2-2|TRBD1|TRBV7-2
TGTGCCAGCAGCCCGATACCCCCTGGACAGGGGGGCGGGGAGCTGTTTTTT
CASSPIPPGQGGGELFF
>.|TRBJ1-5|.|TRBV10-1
TGCGCCAGCAGTGAGAGGGCGACAGGTCATAGCAATCAGCCCCAGCATTTT
CASSERATGHSNQPQHF
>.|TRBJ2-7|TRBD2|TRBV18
TGTGCCAGTTCCCTGGGACTAGCAAGCGACGAGCAGTACTTC
CASSLGLASDEQYF
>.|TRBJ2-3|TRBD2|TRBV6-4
TGTGCCAGCAGTGCGCTAGCGGGAGAGGTAAAGTATTTT
CASSALAGEVKYF
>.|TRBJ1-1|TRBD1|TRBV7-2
TGTGCCAGCAGCGGAATGGACAGGGCCGATACTGAAGCTTTCTTT
CASSGMDRADTEAFF
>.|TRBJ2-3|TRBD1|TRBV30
TGTGCCTGGAGCCAACAGGGGCCAGATACGCAGTATTTT
CAWSQQGPDTQYF
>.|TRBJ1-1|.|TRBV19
TGTGCCAGTAGTATACAGGCCGGCCCCACTGAAGCTTTCTTT
CASSIQAGPTEAFF
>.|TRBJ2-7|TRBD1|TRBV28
TGTGCCATCAGAAACGCGGGACAGGCCTCCTACGAGCAGTACTTC
CAIRNAGQASYEQYF
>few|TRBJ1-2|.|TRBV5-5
TGTGCCAGCAGCTTGGAACAGGGTAACTATGGCTACACCTTC
CASSLEQGNYGYTF
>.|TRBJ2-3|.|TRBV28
TGTGCCAGCAGTTTATCGGAACGGCTGGGCCTCACAGATACGCAGTATTTT
CASSLSERLGLTDTQYF
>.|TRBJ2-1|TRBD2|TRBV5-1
TGCGCCAGCAGCTTGGGGAAGACTAGCGGGAGTCGTTGGGACAGCTCCTACAATGAGCAGTTCTTC
CASSLGKTSGSRWDSSYNEQFF
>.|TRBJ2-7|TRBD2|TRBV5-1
TGCGCCAGCAGCCCGGCGGGGGTTGACGAGCAGTACTTC
CASSPAGVDEQYF
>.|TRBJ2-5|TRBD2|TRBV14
TGTGCCAGCAGCCAACTACGGGGACCGGGGGGGCTAAAGACCCAGTACTTC
CASSQLRGPGGLKTQYF
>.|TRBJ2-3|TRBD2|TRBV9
TGTGCCAGCAGCACCTACGGGACTAGCGGGGCGGATACGCAGTATTTT
CASSTYGTSGADTQYF
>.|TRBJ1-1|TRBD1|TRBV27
TGTGCCAGCAGGCTACAGGGGGCGTTCACTGAAGCTTTCTTT
CASRLQGAFTEAFF
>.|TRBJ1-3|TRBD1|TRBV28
TGTGCCAGCAGCCCAGGGGGCCCTGGAAACACCATATATTTT
CASSPGGPGNTIYF
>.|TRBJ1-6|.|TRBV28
TGTGCCAGCAGCGAGGGAGTAGATAATTCACCCCTCCACTTT
CASSEGVDNSPLHF
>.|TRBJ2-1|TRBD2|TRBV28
TGTGCCAGCAGAATGACTAGCGGGGGGGCCGGTGAGCAGTTCTTC
CASRMTSGGAGEQFF
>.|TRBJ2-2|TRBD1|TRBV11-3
TGTGCCAGCAGCTTGGGACAGGGATCGAACACCGGGGAGCTGTTTTTT
CASSLGQGSNTGELFF
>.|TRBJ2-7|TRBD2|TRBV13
TGTGCCAGCAGCTTAGTGGCTAGCGGCCCCTACGAGCAGTACTTC
CASSLVASGPYEQYF
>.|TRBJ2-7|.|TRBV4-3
TGCGCCAGCAGCCAAGGGCCCCTAGGATACGAGCAGTACTTC
CASSQGPLGYEQYF
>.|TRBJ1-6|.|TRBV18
TGTGCCAGCTCACCCGAGGGGGTGAATTCACCCCTCCACTTT
CASSPEGVNSPLHF
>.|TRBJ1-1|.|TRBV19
TGTGCCAGTAGCGATTTGACTGCAGAGTATGAAGCTTTCTTT
CASSDLTAEYEAFF
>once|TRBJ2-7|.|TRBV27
TGTGCCAGCAGTTCCTCCCTGAGGCGCGCTAACACCCCCTACGAGCAGTACTTC
CASSSSLRRANTPYEQYF
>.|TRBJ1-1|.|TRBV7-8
TGTGCCAGCAAGTGGGAGGGATCGAGTACTGAAGCTTTCTTT
CASKWEGSSTEAFF
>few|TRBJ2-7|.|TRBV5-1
TGCGCCAGCAGCTATGACAGGAACGAGCAGTACTTC
CASSYDRNEQYF
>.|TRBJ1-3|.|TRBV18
TGTGCCAGCTCACCCGGTAGCCCCAGCTCTGGAAACACCATATATTTT
CASSPGSPSSGNTIYF
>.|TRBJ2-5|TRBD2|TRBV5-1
TGCGCCAGCAGCTTGGGAAAGCGGGGGGCCCAAGAGACCCAGTACTTC
CASSLGKRGAQETQYF
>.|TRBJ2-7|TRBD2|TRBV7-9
TGTGCCAGCAGCCCAACTGTTTTTAGCGGGGGGACCTACGAGCAGTACTTC
CASSPTVFSGGTYEQYF
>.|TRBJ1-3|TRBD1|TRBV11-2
TGTGCCAGCAGCCAGGGACAGGCGCCCCTTATCAGAAACACCATATATTTT
CASSQGQAPLIRNTIYF
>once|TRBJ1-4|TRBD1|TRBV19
TGTGCCAGTAGAGAGACAGGGGGCGGAAAACTGTTTTTT
CASRETGGGKLFF
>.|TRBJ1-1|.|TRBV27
TGTGCCAGCAGCTCCTATCAGGGCCTTGGGAACACTGAAGCTTTCTTT
CASSSYQGLGNTEAFF
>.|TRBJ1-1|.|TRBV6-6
TGTGCCAGCAGTTACTCTCCGGGAGAAATGAACACTGAAGCTTTCTTT
CASSYSPGEMNTEAFF
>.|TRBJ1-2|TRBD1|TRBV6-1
TGTGCCAGCAGCGACAGGGCCCCCTATGGCTACACCTTC
CASSDRAPYGYTF
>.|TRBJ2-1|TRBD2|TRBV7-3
TGTGCCAGCAGACTCCGGGAGGACGGGCAGTTCTTC
CASRLREDGQFF
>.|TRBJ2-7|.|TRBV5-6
TGTGCCAGCAGCTCCAGGGTCTACGAGCAGTACTTC
CASSSRVYEQYF
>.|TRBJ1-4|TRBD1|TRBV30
TGTGCCTGGAGTGGTAAAGGACAGGGTAAAGAAAAACTGTTTTTT
CAWSGKGQGKEKLFF
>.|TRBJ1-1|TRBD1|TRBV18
TGTGCCAGCTCACCAGACAGGGGGGTTGAAGCTTTCTTT
CASSPDRGVEAFF
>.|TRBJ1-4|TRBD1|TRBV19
TGTGCCAGTAGTATCCGGGGACAGTTCAACCTTGCAACTAATGAAAAACTGTTTTTT
CASSIRGQFNLATNEKLFF
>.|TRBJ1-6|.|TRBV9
TGTGCCAGCAGCCCGGTGGACAGCACCCTCAATAATTCCCCCCTCCACTTT
CASSPVDSTLNNSPLHF
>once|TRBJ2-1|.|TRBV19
TGTGCCAGTTCTAGGGGTGGTATTACCAATGAGCAGTTCTTC
CASSRGGITNEQFF
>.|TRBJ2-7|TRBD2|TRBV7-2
TGTGCCAGCAGCTTAGGGACTAGCGGGGCCATCTACGAGCAGTACTTC
CASSLGTSGAIYEQYF
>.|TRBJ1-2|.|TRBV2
TGTGCCAGCCAGGGAGGGTTTGGTGGCTACACCTTC
CASQGGFGGYTF
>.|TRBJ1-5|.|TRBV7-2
TGTGCCAGCAGCTTAGTGGAGGGGACTAGCCCCCAGCATTTT
CASSLVEGTSPQHF
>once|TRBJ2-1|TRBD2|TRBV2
TGTGCCAGCAGTCTGACTAGCGGGAGAATCCATGAGCAGTTCTTC
CASSLTSGRIHEQFF
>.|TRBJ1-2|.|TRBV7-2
TGTGCCACCGCGGTTTTGATGGGCTATGGCTACACCTTC
CATAVLMGYGYTF
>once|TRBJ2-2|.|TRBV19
TGTGCCAGTAGTATCAGTCTCGGACTCTCCACCGGGGAGCTGTTTTTT
CASSISLGLSTGELFF